This T cell receptor (beta chain) comes out of a study of beta chain features in type 1 diabetes. Study information: Across the samples, approximately 98,000,000 sorted cells were examined in total.

A remark on this clone: As yet, its antigen is unknown.

Sorting that relied on CD45RO/CCR7/CD25/CD127/CD95/CD27 yielded CD4+ naive, central memory, regulatory and stem cell-like memory cells. The CDR3 spans 16 residues. V lost 3 bases to trimming and J lost 8 bases; unmatched junction nucleotides: 6. Germline V gene lookup returns CDR1 KGHSH and CDR2 LQKENI. Reverse transcribing all isolated RNA meant expressed TCRB transcripts were sequenced. Generated by immunoSEQ multiplex PCR, the TCRdb table keeps only in-frame clones and is missing some. This table has 300,000 to 350,000 clones, roughly 14% appearing once. Study results and limitations: Type 1 diabetes patients had TCRB CDR3s that were shorter (moderately but significantly so) in all four CD4+ subsets. Naive, central memory and regulatory TCRB repertoires appeared more similar among patients than healthy donors.

The source is a woman aged 18-29 years with type 1 diabetes. V is TRBV18 and J is TRBJ2-1, with 14 bases matching TRBD2. Specimen: naive CD4+ T cells from blood. The CDR3 sequence is CASSPSLTSGRDEQFF. The CDR3 DNA is TGTGCCAGCTCACCCAGCCTGACTAGCGGGAGGGATGAGCAGTTCTTC.